The 18 T cell receptor beta chains given below trace back to one sample, sequenced in a study of blood T cell repertoires in COVID-19 (dated by TCRdb to about 2020). Libraries were prepared through the immunoSEQ multiplex PCR assay. TCRdb holds this immuneACCESS table with in-frame rearrangements only. Some clones are missing; in checked studies, unresolved V genes explain under half, and the rest has no known cause. The sample includes 240,000 or so clones, with around 88% observed a single time. The ten largest make up 2.5% to 3.5% of the sample. Sequenced input: PBMCs or T cells enriched from blood (not recorded which). The receptors were gathered from a woman aged 40-49 years with acute COVID-19.

This rearrangement joins TRBV9 to TRBJ1-6; tentative D call: TRBD1 (6 bases). Germline V gives CDR1 SGDLS, CDR2 YYNGEE. With 4 bases removed from V and 0 bases from J, the gap between germline ends came to 23 bases. The CDR3 length is 20 residues. The CDR3: CASSPHAEGGGGSYNSPLHF. CDR3 sequence (DNA): TGTGCCAGCAGCCCACACGCGGAGGGAGGGGGAGGCTCCTATAATTCACCCCTCCACTTT.

The chain has TRBV28 and TRBJ1-3, with no clear D. The ends were cut back, 4 bases at V and 0 bases at J, with 10 bases in the middle. Germline V CDR1 and CDR2: MDHEN, SYDVKM. The CDR3 has 15 amino acids. The CDR3 DNA follows: TGTGCCAGCAGTTACGACTGGCGCTCTGGAAACACCATATATTTT. Amino acid sequence: CASSYDWRSGNTIYF.

The chain couples TRBV7-9 to TRBJ2-1; D ambiguous. The germline CDR1 and CDR2 sequences are SEHNR and FQNEAQ (reference sequence). Trimming left V 2 bases short and J 4 bases short, with 9 bases between. The CDR3 has 14 amino acids. The CDR3 spells CASSLTTEYNEQFF. The DNA of the CDR3 is TGTGCCAGCAGCTTAACTACGGAATACAATGAGCAGTTCTTC.

V and J are TRBV30 and TRBJ1-2, with 10 bases fitting TRBD1. The germline gives CDR1 GTSNPN, CDR2 SVGIG (reference sequence). The trim removed 4 bases at V and 8 bases at J, leaving 7 bases unmatched. CDR3 size: 13 residues. CDR3 loop: CAWIRGQGSGYTF. The CDR3 nucleotides read TGTGCCTGGATTCGGGGACAGGGGAGCGGCTACACCTTC. Looking up the rest from reference TRBV30 and TRBJ1-2 gives the full variable domain: SQTIHQWPATLVQPVGSPLSLECTVEGTSNPNLYWYRQAAGRGLQLLFYSVGIGQISSEVPQNLSASRPQDRQFILSSKKLLLSDSGFYLCAWIRGQGSGYTFGSGTRLTVV.

The chain carries TRBV5-6 and TRBJ2-7; maybe TRBD2 (6 bases). This CDR3 has 13 residues. CDR1 and CDR2 (germline): SGHDT, YYEEEE. Trimming took off 1 base at V and 3 bases at J, with 8 bases between the two ends. The CDR3 DNA reads TGTGCCAGCAGCTTGTTCGGGGGCTACGAGCAGTACTTC. Its protein product is CASSLFGGYEQYF.

The V call is TRBV5-1, the J call TRBJ1-6, with 10 bases aligning to TRBD1. Germline V CDR1 and CDR2: SGHRS, YFSETQ. CDR3 size: 17 residues. V lost 0 bases to trimming and J lost 3 bases; unmatched junction nucleotides: 3. Here the CDR3 reads CASSLGQGAYYNSPLHF. CDR3 DNA: TGCGCCAGCAGCTTGGGACAGGGGGCCTACTATAATTCACCCCTCCACTTT.

The chain links TRBV28 to TRBJ2-1, with D possibly matching TRBD2 (6 bases). CDR3 length: 13 residues. The ends were cut back, 2 bases at V and 7 bases at J, with 9 bases in the middle. Germline-derived CDR1 and CDR2 are MDHEN and SYDVKM. The CDR3 spells CASSLTSTNEQFF. Written as DNA, the CDR3 is TGTGCCAGCAGTTTAACTAGCACGAATGAGCAGTTCTTC.

The chain carries TRBV9 and TRBJ2-1, with TRBD2 identical over 13 bases. This CDR3 comprises 18 residues. Germline trimming cut 3 bases from V and 6 bases from J; bases unmatched to any gene: 12. Germline lookup yields CDR1 SGDLS and CDR2 YYNGEE. CDR3 protein: CASSEGTSGNPFTNEQFF. The DNA for the CDR3 is TGTGCCAGCAGCGAGGGGACTAGCGGGAACCCGTTCACCAATGAGCAGTTCTTC.

The chain is built from TRBV3-1 (or the pseudogene TRBV3-2) and TRBJ2-7, with 10 positions matching TRBD1. Trimming cost V 1 base and J 4 bases; bases outside gene matches: 1. The CDR3 runs to 14 residues. Germline lookup yields CDR1 LGHDT and CDR2 YNNKEL (reference sequence). The CDR3 DNA reads as TGTGCCAGCAGCCAAGGGGACAGGGGATACGAGCAGTACTTC. Translated, it gives CASSQGDRGYEQYF.

This chain joins TRBV7-2 and TRBJ2-1; no clear D. V dropped 1 base and J dropped 4 bases, with 14 bases sitting between them. Germline V gene data show CDR1 as SGHTA and CDR2 as FQGNSA. The CDR3 has 16 residues. The CDR3 loop reads CASSLVWANRYNEQFF. CDR3 nucleotide sequence: TGTGCCAGCAGCTTAGTTTGGGCAAACCGATACAATGAGCAGTTCTTC.

The chain joins TRBV27 to TRBJ1-4; TRBD1 might be the D (6 bases). This CDR3 comprises 20 residues. The germline CDR1 and CDR2 sequences are MNHEY and SMNVEV (reference sequence). V dropped 2 bases and J dropped 3 bases, with 25 bases sitting between them. The CDR3 DNA reads as TGTGCCAGCAGTTTAAAGACGGGCAGGGGAAGACGCGTGGCTAATGAAAAACTGTTTTTT. Encoded protein: CASSLKTGRGRRVANEKLFF. The full variable domain, in which reference TRBV27 and TRBJ1-4 provide the parts outside the CDR3, is EAQVTQNPRYLITVTGKKLTVTCSQNMNHEYMSWYRQDPGLGLRQIYYSMNVEVTDKGDVPEGYKVSRKEKRNFPLILESPSPNQTSLYFCASSLKTGRGRRVANEKLFFGSGTQLSVL.

V usage is TRBV29-1 and J usage is TRBJ2-3, with D hard to call. There are 12 residues in the CDR3. Germline lookup yields CDR1 SQVTM and CDR2 ANQGSEA. V shed 2 bases and J shed 5 bases, with 8 bases lying between them. As DNA, the CDR3 is TGCAGCGTTGAAAAACCGGGAGATACGCAGTATTTT. Translating it yields CSVEKPGDTQYF.

The chain employs TRBV27 and TRBJ2-2; tentatively, D is TRBD2 (6 bases). Trimming left V 0 bases short and J 3 bases short, with 11 bases between. The CDR3 is made up of 16 amino acids. Per the germline V gene, CDR1 is MNHEY and CDR2 is SMNVEV (reference sequence). Here the CDR3 reads CASSLSSGVDTGELFF. The CDR3 DNA reads as TGTGCCAGCAGTTTATCGTCGGGAGTGGACACCGGGGAGCTGTTTTTT.

The chain recombines TRBV6-5 with TRBJ2-5; possibly TRBD2 for D (5 bases). V was clipped by 6 bases and J by 5 bases, with 19 bases between them. Germline loops: CDR1 MNHEY, CDR2 SVGAGI. This CDR3 spans 15 amino acids. CDR3 in amino acids: CASSRSGRGSETQYF. The CDR3, as DNA: TGTGCCAGCAGCCGGTCAGGCAGAGGGTCCGAGACCCAGTACTTC.

The rearrangement joins TRBV12-3 or TRBV12-4 to TRBJ2-7; D might be TRBD2 (6 bases). This CDR3 spans 13 amino acids. With 3 bases removed from V and 4 bases from J, the gap between germline ends came to 10 bases. The CDR3 DNA is TGTGCCAGCAGTTTGATCGGAGGGTACGAGCAGTACTTC. It encodes CASSLIGGYEQYF.

This clone was counted between two and nine times. The V gene is TRBV18, the J gene TRBJ2-7; 8 nucleotides line up with TRBD2. CDR3 length: 17 amino acids. V shed 1 base and J 5 bases; nucleotides not matched to a gene: 13. Germline CDR1 is KGHSH and CDR2 is LQKENI. The CDR3 loop is CASSPRARSGRSDEQYF. The CDR3, as DNA: TGTGCCAGCTCACCACGGGCCAGGAGCGGGAGATCAGACGAGCAGTACTTC. The full variable domain, in which reference TRBV18 and TRBJ2-7 provide the parts outside the CDR3, is NAGVMQNPRHLVRRRGQEARLRCSPMKGHSHVYWYRQLPEEGLKFMVYLQKENIIDESGMPKERFSAEFPKEGPSILRIQQVVRGDSAAYFCASSPRARSGRSDEQYFGPGTRLTVT.

The gene calls are TRBV27 and TRBJ1-2; 8 nucleotides line up with TRBD1. After removal of 8 bases from V and 4 bases from J, the junction contained 15 bases not matched to a gene. Germline V gene data show CDR1 as MNHEY and CDR2 as SMNVEV (reference sequence). The CDR3 has 16 amino acids. DNA of the CDR3: TGTGCCAGCCTTGAGACAGGGGAGGCCCCGGCCTATGGCTACACCTTC. Protein sequence: CASLETGEAPAYGYTF.

V gene TRBV2 combines with J gene TRBJ2-1, with D hard to call. There are 18 residues in the CDR3. The germline CDR1 and CDR2 sequences are SNHLY and FYNNEI. With 0 bases removed from V and 0 bases from J, the gap between germline ends came to 15 bases. The CDR3 region has the DNA TGTGCCAGCAGTGAAGCTTGGCGACGCGGCAGCTCCTACAATGAGCAGTTCTTC. Translated: CASSEAWRRGSSYNEQFF.